A single sample is the source of the 24 T cell receptor beta chains below, sequenced in a study of Graves' ophthalmopathy and Graves' hyperthyroidism. RNA transcripts served as template for amplifying TCR beta CDR3 sequences. First-round RT-PCR relied on HTBI primers, and a second-round multiplex PCR came next. TCRdb fed the multiplex PCR reads into MiXCR, producing one record per CDR3 protein. In the table there are about 590,000 distinct CDR3 sequences, 35% to 40% of which are singletons. Sequencing input: peripheral blood or thyroid tissue (not recorded which). All receptors come from an adult man with Graves' hyperthyroidism.

This sequence joins TRBV25-1 and TRBJ1-1, with D unclear. This CDR3 region has 13 residues. The germline V and J ends were trimmed by 5 bases and 10 bases, with 17 bases remaining between them. Germline-derived CDR1 and CDR2 are MGHDK and SYGVNS. CDR3 DNA: TGTGCCAGCAGTTTACGTGGCTATTTCGCAGCTTTCTTT. Its protein is CASSLRGYFAAFF.

The chain combines TRBV7-9 with TRBJ2-7; D is perhaps TRBD1 or TRBD2 (6 bases each). This CDR3 has 13 residues. V shed 1 base and J shed 7 bases, with 11 bases lying between them. Per germline, CDR1 SEHNR and CDR2 FQNEAQ (reference sequence). The CDR3 bases are TGTGCCAGCAGCTTAGAAAGGGGGGATGAGCAGTACTTC. This codes for CASSLERGDEQYF.

This chain connects TRBV2 to TRBJ1-5; TRBD1 agrees at 7 bases. Germline V gene sequence: CDR1 SNHLY, CDR2 FYNNEI. The CDR3 consists of 13 residues. V lost 8 bases to trimming and J lost 7 bases; unmatched junction nucleotides: 8. Here the CDR3 reads CASLIRGWQPQHF. The CDR3, as DNA: TGTGCCAGCCTTATCAGGGGGTGGCAGCCCCAGCATTTT.

As to this clonotype: This may be a read error: a much more frequent sequence differs by one nucleotide. CDR3 sequence: CASHTANYGYTF. The CDR3 DNA is TGTGCCAGCCACACAGCTAACTATGGCTACACCTTC. The chain carries TRBV3-1 and TRBJ1-2; unclear D gene. Germline V lookup: CDR1 LGHDT, CDR2 YNNKEL (reference sequence). Trimming shortened V by 8 bases and J by 0 bases, and 7 bases separated the two germline ends. The CDR3 is 12 residues long.

This clonotype was detected many times. The rearrangement joins TRBV24-1 to TRBJ1-2; 7 bases agree with TRBD1. From germline, CDR1 is KGHDR and CDR2 SFDVKD. The CDR3 length is 15 residues. V lost 5 bases to trimming and J lost 4 bases; unmatched junction nucleotides: 9. Here the CDR3 reads CATSGFSTGRYGYTF. For the CDR3, the DNA is TGTGCCACCAGTGGTTTCTCGACAGGGCGCTATGGCTACACCTTC.

This clonotype has ten or more counts. CDR3 in amino acids: CASSVTMEPSSGNTIYF. CDR3 sequence (DNA): TGTGCCAGCAGCGTCACCATGGAGCCGAGCTCTGGAAACACCATATATTTT. The V call is TRBV9, the J call TRBJ1-3; D is unclear. Germline V gene data show CDR1 as SGDLS and CDR2 as YYNGEE. CDR3 length: 17 residues. V lost 2 bases, J lost 0 bases, and 15 bases lay in between.

Ten or more counts support this clonotype. This sequence joins TRBV10-3 and TRBJ1-1; D not certain. The V end lost 4 bases, the J end lost 6 bases, and 21 bases lay between the germline ends. Germline assignment: CDR1 ENHRY and CDR2 SYGVKD. The CDR3 sequence is 16 residues long. The CDR3 DNA reads as TGTGCCATCAGTGGGATTCGTGGGGTCGGTGGCGCTGAAGCTTTCTTT. This codes for CAISGIRGVGGAEAFF.

The chain is built from TRBV7-9 and TRBJ1-4; TRBD1 matches at 11 bases. Trimming removed 2 bases from V and 12 bases from J; junction bases left unmatched: 11. The CDR3 covers 16 residues. CDR1 and CDR2 (germline): SEHNR, FQNEAQ (reference sequence). CDR3 nucleotide sequence: TGTGCCAGCAGCTTATCGTCAGGGACAGGGGGTATGGAACTGTTTTTT. It translates to CASSLSSGTGGMELFF.

Remarks on this clonotype: The junction does not match germline at one end; this may be a read error. The chain employs TRBV24-1 and TRBJ1-4, with D unresolved. This CDR3 has 13 amino acids. Germline V gives CDR1 KGHDR, CDR2 SFDVKD. This CDR3 reads CASSSNRYEKLFF. The CDR3 coding sequence is TGTGCCAGCAGTTCGAACCGGTACGAAAAACTGTTTTTT.

This clonotype showed up just a few times. The chain recombines TRBV15 with TRBJ2-2; tentative D call: TRBD1 (6 bases). CDR1 and CDR2 from the germline V gene are LNHNV and YYDKDF (reference sequence). Trimming took 4 bases from V and 0 from J, leaving 12 bases between them. This CDR3 is 16 amino acids long. The CDR3 DNA reads TGTGCCACCAGCACCCGAGGACAGTCGAACACCGGGGAGCTGTTTTTT. Its protein is CATSTRGQSNTGELFF.

Remarks on this clonotype: This may be a read error, as it is one base from a much larger clone. V and J are TRBV24-1 and TRBJ2-7, with 9 nucleotides matching TRBD1. V shed 7 bases, J shed 6 bases, and the junction held 6 bases outside the gene matches. The V gene's germline CDR1 is KGHDR and CDR2 SFDVKD. This CDR3 is 13 amino acids long. The CDR3 loop is CATRGTGFSEQYF. The CDR3 nucleotides read TGTGCCACCAGGGGGACAGGGTTCAGCGAGCAGTACTTC.

In its sample, this clonotype was seen many times. The gene calls are TRBV11-1 and TRBJ1-2; D unresolved. Trimming removed 3 bases from V and 1 base from J, with 6 bases in between. CDR3 length: 13 amino acids. From germline, CDR1 is SGHAT and CDR2 FQDESV (reference sequence). For the CDR3, the DNA is TGTGCCAGCAGCTTGACAAGTAACTATGGCTACACCTTC. This codes for CASSLTSNYGYTF.

The chain uses TRBV5-1 and TRBJ1-1; D is unresolved. Germline V gives CDR1 SGHRS, CDR2 YFSETQ. The CDR3 length is 14 residues. V was cut by 4 bases and J by 5 bases, with 15 bases left in between. The CDR3 loop is CASSPPSRGTEAFF. The CDR3 DNA follows: TGCGCCAGCAGCCCCCCCTCTCGGGGTACTGAAGCTTTCTTT.

This sequence joins TRBV15 and TRBJ1-4, with 7 bases aligning to TRBD1. The CDR3 covers 14 residues. The J segment lost 6 bases and the V segment lost 4 bases, leaving 5 bases of the junction unmatched. Germline V lookup: CDR1 LNHNV, CDR2 YYDKDF (reference sequence). The DNA of the CDR3 is TGTGCCACCAGCACACGGACAGGAGATGAAAAACTGTTTTTT. Translating gives CATSTRTGDEKLFF. Full variable domain (remainder filled in from reference TRBV15 and TRBJ1-4): DAMVIQNPRYQVTQFGKPVTLSCSQTLNHNVMYWYQQKSSQAPKLLFHYYDKDFNNEADTPDNFQSRRPNTSFCFLDIRSPGLGDTAMYLCATSTRTGDEKLFFGSGTQLSVL.

There are many counts of this clonotype. The rearrangement joins TRBV29-1 to TRBJ1-1; D gene unclear. Germline V lookup: CDR1 SQVTM, CDR2 ANQGSEA. The CDR3 covers 13 residues. V shed 3 bases and J shed 5 bases, with 13 bases lying between them. CDR3 region: CSVDFWGQTEAFF. The CDR3 nucleotides are TGCAGCGTTGACTTCTGGGGTCAAACTGAAGCTTTCTTT.

This clonotype showed up many times. The chain carries TRBV6-5 and TRBJ2-2; 10 positions agree with TRBD1. Germline CDR1 and CDR2: MNHEY and SVGAGI. The CDR3 is 16 residues long. The J segment lost 5 bases and the V segment lost 5 bases, leaving 8 bases of the junction unmatched. CDR3 sequence (DNA): TGTGCCAGCAGTGACCGGGACAGGGGTATGACCGGGGAGCTGTTTTTT. This sequence encodes CASSDRDRGMTGELFF.

The table lists this clonotype with a count of one. J is TRBJ1-4 and V is TRBV7-8; the D is unclear. The germline V gene encodes CDR1 SGHVS and CDR2 FQNEAQ. This CDR3 spans 14 amino acids. With 0 bases removed from V and 5 bases from J, the gap between germline ends came to 7 bases. CDR3: CASSLAGWNEKLFF. The CDR3 bases are TGTGCCAGCAGCTTAGCGGGGTGGAATGAAAAACTGTTTTTT.

The sample holds a few counts of this clonotype. The chain carries TRBV7-9 and TRBJ2-3; weak D call: TRBD1 (6 bases). CDR3 length equals 14 residues. Looked up from germline, CDR1 is SEHNR and CDR2 is FQNEAQ (reference sequence). The V end was cut by 1 base, the J end by 4 bases, with 9 bases between. The chain's CDR3 is CASSLVQGADTQYF. CDR3 DNA sequence: TGTGCCAGCAGCTTAGTACAGGGAGCAGATACGCAGTATTTT.

Of note for this clonotype: Without the conserved terminal phenylalanine or tryptophan, this CDR3 likely stems from a read error. The chain joins TRBV7-6 to TRBJ2-3; D ambiguous. Germline V gives CDR1 SGHVS, CDR2 FNYEAQ. There are 14 residues in the CDR3. V lost 2 bases to trimming and J lost 1 base, with 7 bases between them. The CDR3 region has the DNA TGTGCCAGCAGCTTATCGGCCCGCACAGATACGCAGTATTCT. This codes for CASSLSARTDTQYS.

This clonotype has at least ten counts. The V and J genes are TRBV6-2 or TRBV6-3 and TRBJ1-5; no firm D call. Trimming removed 2 bases from V and 2 bases from J, with 10 bases in between. The CDR3 has 15 residues. Per germline, CDR1 MNHEY and CDR2 SVGEGT. The CDR3 DNA reads TGTGCCAGCAGTTACGTAGGTTATGGCAATCAGCCCCAGCATTTT. Translation gives CASSYVGYGNQPQHF.

The chain couples TRBV24-1 to TRBJ2-5; D may be TRBD1 or TRBD2 (7 bases each). V lost 3 bases, J lost 2 bases, and 15 bases lay in between. The germline CDR1 and CDR2 sequences are KGHDR and SFDVKD. The CDR3 is 16 amino acids. CDR3 sequence: CATSDPTGRDQETQYF. In nucleotides, the CDR3 is TGTGCCACCAGTGATCCGACAGGGAGGGATCAAGAGACCCAGTACTTC.

This clonotype was seen at least ten times. The chain combines TRBV6-6 with TRBJ2-5; 8 positions agree with TRBD2. V lost 6 bases to trimming and J lost 7 bases; unmatched junction nucleotides: 10. Germline lookup yields CDR1 MNHNY and CDR2 SVGAGI (reference sequence). The CDR3 extends over 14 amino acids. This CDR3 is CASRPGLEAGTQYF. CDR3 in DNA: TGTGCCAGCAGACCGGGACTAGAGGCTGGGACCCAGTACTTC.

A note on this clonotype: In this CDR3 the conserved last residue, phenylalanine or tryptophan, is missing, so a read error is likely. The chain has TRBV29-1 and TRBJ1-1; a possible D gene is TRBD1 (6 bases). Germline-derived CDR1 and CDR2 are SQVTM and ANQGSEA. This CDR3 is built from 13 residues. The DNA for the CDR3 is TGCAGCGTGTCGGGGGGGCGGAACACTGAGGCTTTCCTT. This sequence encodes CSVSGGRNTEAFL.

This clonotype has a count of ten or more. The chain couples TRBV9 to TRBJ2-7, with 12 positions matching TRBD2. Germline V gene sequence: CDR1 SGDLS, CDR2 YYNGEE. This CDR3 is built from 15 residues. The J segment lost 3 bases and the V segment lost 3 bases, leaving 4 bases of the junction unmatched. CDR3 region: CASSAGLAGIYEQYF. DNA for the CDR3: TGTGCCAGCAGCGCCGGACTAGCGGGGATCTACGAGCAGTACTTC.